A single sample gave rise to the 30 T cell receptor beta chains below, sequenced in a study of cytomegalovirus exposure and HLA in healthy donors. The PCR employed 60 Vbeta primers together with 13 Jbeta primers. Produced via immunoSEQ multiplex PCR; TCRdb's table is partial and in-frame only. The sample lists 100,000 to 150,000 clones, 75% to 85% occurring once. The sample was PBMCs. These receptors all come from a man aged 45-60 years in good health and CMV-seronegative.

This chain links TRBV5-5 with TRBJ2-1; D is perhaps TRBD2 (5 bases). V gave up 3 bases and J gave up 6 bases, with 10 bases separating them. The germline V gene encodes CDR1 SGHKS and CDR2 YYEKEE (reference sequence). The CDR3 is 13 amino acids. Here the CDR3 reads CASSSGYFNEQFF. The CDR3 coding sequence is TGTGCCAGCAGCTCGGGGTATTTCAATGAGCAGTTCTTC.

A note on this clone: In the same sample, other DNA sequences code for this CDR3. The rearrangement joins TRBV30 to TRBJ2-5, with 9 bases fitting TRBD1. This CDR3 comprises 13 residues. Germline CDR1 and CDR2: GTSNPN and SVGIG (reference sequence). The ends lost 0 bases at V and 5 bases at J; junction bases unmatched: 1. The CDR3, as DNA: TGTGCCTGGAGTGTACAGGGGGCTGAGACCCAGTACTTC. It yields the protein CAWSVQGAETQYF.

The chain links TRBV29-1 to TRBJ1-1; the D gene is possibly TRBD1 (5 bases). CDR1 is SQVTM and CDR2 is ANQGSEA in the germline V gene. This CDR3 has 14 amino acids. V shed 1 base and J shed 11 bases, with 20 bases lying between them. DNA for the CDR3: TGCAGCGTTGAAGGAGTCAGGGTCGGCGCTGGGGCTTTCTTT. Its translation: CSVEGVRVGAGAFF.

On this clone: Other DNA sequences in the sample encode the same CDR3. The V gene is TRBV18, the J gene TRBJ2-7; D might be TRBD1 (5 bases). This CDR3 contains 16 residues. Germline CDR1 KGHSH, CDR2 LQKENI. Trimming took 2 bases from V and 7 from J, leaving 21 bases between them. CDR3 bases: TGTGCCAGCTCACCAGTGGCAGGGCAAGTTCTGGGAGAGCAGTACTTC. Encoded protein: CASSPVAGQVLGEQYF. Looking up the rest from reference TRBV18 and TRBJ2-7 gives the full variable domain: NAGVMQNPRHLVRRRGQEARLRCSPMKGHSHVYWYRQLPEEGLKFMVYLQKENIIDESGMPKERFSAEFPKEGPSILRIQQVVRGDSAAYFCASSPVAGQVLGEQYFGPGTRLTVT.

The J gene is TRBJ1-5, the V gene TRBV19; 7 nucleotides line up with TRBD1. V was pared by 4 bases and J by 3 bases, with 9 bases of the junction left unmatched. There are 16 residues in the CDR3. Germline V gene sequence: CDR1 LNHDA, CDR2 SQIVND (reference sequence). The CDR3 reads CASSNPGGPDNQPQHF. The CDR3 DNA is TGTGCCAGTAGTAACCCAGGGGGGCCCGACAATCAGCCCCAGCATTTT.

The J gene is TRBJ2-1, the V gene TRBV7-9, with a possible D match to TRBD1 (7 bases). This CDR3 has 16 residues. V lost 5 bases to trimming and J lost 3 bases, with 17 bases between them. The germline V gene has CDR1 SEHNR and CDR2 FQNEAQ (reference sequence). The CDR3 nucleotides are TGTGCCAGCAGCATATGGACAGGAGGGGACTACAATGAGCAGTTCTTC. It translates to CASSIWTGGDYNEQFF.

A single count supports this clone. The genes are TRBV15 and TRBJ1-1, with TRBD1 as a possible D gene (5 bases). V lost 1 base, J lost 1 base, and 10 bases lay in between. The CDR3 is 15 amino acids. In germline, CDR1 is LNHNV, CDR2 YYDKDF (reference sequence). The DNA of the CDR3 is TGTGCCACCAGCAGAGCGGCAGGGTCGAACACTGAAGCTTTCTTT. It translates to CATSRAAGSNTEAFF.

This clone was recorded a few times. The V and J genes are TRBV19 and TRBJ1-3, with D tentatively TRBD1 (5 bases). This CDR3 is built from 17 residues. The V gene lost 2 bases and the J gene lost 8 bases, with 22 bases spanning the gap. The germline V gene encodes CDR1 LNHDA and CDR2 SQIVND (reference sequence). CDR3: CASSIQTPGRTRDTIYF. In nucleotides, the CDR3 is TGTGCCAGTAGTATACAGACGCCCGGACGGACACGGGACACCATATATTTT.

This chain joins TRBV5-1 and TRBJ2-1, with D perhaps TRBD2 (5 bases). Trimming pared 5 bases from V and 6 bases from J, leaving 15 bases between. Germline V gene data show CDR1 as SGHRS and CDR2 as YFSETQ. The CDR3 runs to 14 residues. Here the CDR3 reads CASRTPGIPNEQFF. CDR3 bases: TGCGCCAGCAGGACACCCGGGATTCCCAATGAGCAGTTCTTC.

The CDR3 protein is CAVTGGYGYTF. The CDR3 nucleotides are TGTGCAGTCACAGGGGGATATGGCTACACCTTC. This chain uses TRBV6-5 with TRBJ1-2; 8 nucleotides line up with TRBD1. Per germline, CDR1 MNHEY and CDR2 SVGAGI. There are 11 residues in the CDR3.

The gene calls are TRBV2 and TRBJ2-5; possible D gene TRBD2, 5 bases. The CDR3 extends over 12 amino acids. V was pared by 10 bases and J by 2 bases, with 11 bases between. CDR1 SNHLY and CDR2 FYNNEI come from the germline V gene. The CDR3 nucleotides read TGTGCCACCAGGACTGATCAAGAGACCCAGTACTTC. Translated, it gives CATRTDQETQYF. The full variable domain, completed using reference TRBV2 and TRBJ2-5, is EPEVTQTPSHQVTQMGQEVILRCVPISNHLYFYWYRQILGQKVEFLVSFYNNEISEKSEIFDDQFSVERPDGSNFTLKIRSTKLEDSAMYFCATRTDQETQYFGPGTRLLVL.

This chain joins TRBV6-1 and TRBJ2-7; 9 bases are a match to TRBD2. Germline V gene lookup returns CDR1 MNHNS and CDR2 SASEGT. The CDR3 is 14 residues long. The V segment lost 4 bases and the J segment 5 bases; nucleotides outside the gene matches: 6. The chain's CDR3 is CASSVSGGIDEQYF. The CDR3 DNA is TGTGCCAGCAGTGTAAGCGGGGGGATCGACGAGCAGTACTTC.

The chain recombines TRBV30 with TRBJ2-5; 8 nucleotides line up with TRBD2. V shed 2 bases and J 5 bases; nucleotides not matched to a gene: 10. CDR1 and CDR2 from the germline V gene are GTSNPN and SVGIG (reference sequence). The CDR3 consists of 15 residues. The CDR3 loop reads CAWSSDSGVGETQYF. CDR3 in DNA: TGTGCCTGGAGTTCGGATAGCGGGGTCGGGGAGACCCAGTACTTC. The full variable domain, rest sourced from reference TRBV30 and TRBJ2-5, is SQTIHQWPATLVQPVGSPLSLECTVEGTSNPNLYWYRQAAGRGLQLLFYSVGIGQISSEVPQNLSASRPQDRQFILSSKKLLLSDSGFYLCAWSSDSGVGETQYFGPGTRLLVL.

This clone came up a few times. CDR3 region: CASSLRGGLYNEQFF. CDR3 DNA: TGTGCCAGCAGCTTACGCGGGGGCCTCTACAATGAGCAGTTCTTC. The V gene is TRBV5-8, the J gene TRBJ2-1, with D maybe TRBD2 (7 bases). The CDR3 has 15 residues. Germline V gives CDR1 SGHTS, CDR2 YDEGEE. Trimming pared 2 bases from V and 3 bases from J, leaving 12 bases between.

This chain joins TRBV6-5 and TRBJ1-2; TRBD1 might be the D (6 bases). The CDR3 totals 12 residues. Germline lookup yields CDR1 MNHEY and CDR2 SVGAGI. V dropped 11 bases and J dropped 4 bases, with 14 bases sitting between them. The DNA for the CDR3 is TGTGCCGCGAGGGGGTCTTCCTATGGCTACACCTTC. Protein sequence: CAARGSSYGYTF.

This clone appeared once. The chain carries TRBV6-6 and TRBJ2-5; the D is unclear. Judging by the DNA end, TRBJ2-7 fits better; the J call may be wrong. The CDR3 is made up of 13 amino acids. Germline V lookup: CDR1 MNHNY, CDR2 SVGAGI (reference sequence). The CDR3 nucleotides are TGTGCCAGCAACCTCGCGAGCGCCTACGAGCAGTACTTC. Its translation is CASNLASAYEQYF.

This chain links TRBV9 with TRBJ2-2; D might be TRBD2 (7 bases). The CDR3 consists of 14 residues. The germline CDR1 and CDR2 sequences are SGDLS and YYNGEE. Trimming left V 8 bases short and J 5 bases short, with 16 bases between. CDR3 residues: CASRRGGLTGELFF. The CDR3 DNA follows: TGTGCCAGTCGGAGGGGGGGCCTTACCGGGGAGCTGTTTTTT.

The rearrangement uses TRBV7-2 and TRBJ2-5, with 7 bases aligning to TRBD2. The germline CDR1 and CDR2 sequences are SGHTA and FQGNSA. The CDR3 contains 15 residues. With 2 bases clipped from V and 2 bases from J, the junction kept 5 bases outside the gene matches. The CDR3 sequence is CASSLQRGEQETQYF. CDR3 sequence (DNA): TGTGCCAGCAGCTTACAACGGGGGGAACAAGAGACCCAGTACTTC.

The rearrangement uses TRBV6-1 and TRBJ1-6, with D maybe TRBD1 (5 bases). This CDR3 is built from 15 residues. The germline CDR1 and CDR2 sequences are MNHNS and SASEGT. Trimming took off 4 bases at V and 9 bases at J, with 16 bases between the two ends. The CDR3 nucleotides read TGTGCCAGCAGTGCACCCTCCCGACAGATTTCACCCCTCCACTTT. It encodes CASSAPSRQISPLHF.

This chain links TRBV7-9 with TRBJ2-5; D call uncertain. Between the trimmed V and J ends, which lost 4 bases and 4 bases, there was a span of 19 bases. The length of the CDR3 is 16 residues. Germline-derived CDR1 and CDR2 are SEHNR and FQNEAQ (reference sequence). CDR3 loop: CASSSRGPTTGETQYF. The CDR3 bases are TGTGCCAGCAGCTCCAGAGGTCCGACCACCGGAGAGACCCAGTACTTC.

V gene TRBV5-1 combines with J gene TRBJ2-5; 7 bases agree with TRBD1. The CDR3 runs 15 residues. Per germline, CDR1 SGHRS and CDR2 YFSETQ. V dropped 3 bases and J dropped 1; count of bases not matched to a gene: 6. The CDR3 spells CASSSGTAFQETQYF. CDR3 nucleotide sequence: TGCGCCAGCAGCTCAGGGACAGCCTTCCAAGAGACCCAGTACTTC.

J is TRBJ2-2 and V is TRBV5-8; 9 positions agree with TRBD2. The V segment lost 0 bases and the J segment 4 bases; nucleotides outside the gene matches: 4. Germline-derived CDR1 and CDR2 are SGHTS and YDEGEE. CDR3 size: 16 residues. The CDR3 loop is CASSLGLAGLTGELFF. CDR3 nucleotides: TGTGCCAGCAGCTTGGGGCTAGCGGGGCTCACCGGGGAGCTGTTTTTT.

This clone was observed a handful of times. The V gene is TRBV19, the J gene TRBJ2-1, with TRBD2 as a possible D gene (6 bases). Trimming took 5 bases from V and 0 from J, leaving 14 bases between them. Germline loops: CDR1 LNHDA, CDR2 SQIVND (reference sequence). CDR3 length: 16 amino acids. For the CDR3, the DNA is TGTGCCAGTAGTGGCATGGAGGGACTCTCCTACAATGAGCAGTTCTTC. This gives the protein CASSGMEGLSYNEQFF.

CDR3 amino acids: CASSLEGAGGLEAFF. In DNA form, the CDR3 reads TGTGCCAGCAGCTTGGAGGGGGCAGGAGGCCTGGAAGCTTTCTTT. The rearrangement joins TRBV5-5 to TRBJ1-1; TRBD1 aligns across 7 bases. The V and J ends lost 0 bases and 8 bases, in that order; junction bases with no gene match: 10. The CDR3 spans 15 residues. The germline CDR1 and CDR2 sequences are SGHKS and YYEKEE (reference sequence).

This clone was observed once. The chain recombines TRBV6-6 with TRBJ1-2, with D possibly being TRBD1 (6 bases). The CDR3 has 13 residues. CDR1 and CDR2 from the germline V gene are MNHNY and SVGAGI (reference sequence). V gave up 10 bases and J gave up 0 bases, with 12 bases separating them. CDR3 nucleotides: TGTGCCACCGGGAGGGGGGCTAACTATGGCTACACCTTC. Residues: CATGRGANYGYTF.

The chain has TRBV4-2 and TRBJ1-1; D remains ambiguous. From germline, CDR1 is LGHNA and CDR2 YNFKEQ. The CDR3 runs to 12 residues. The V end lost 4 bases, the J end lost 7 bases, and 10 bases lay between the germline ends. The DNA for the CDR3 is TGTGCCAGCAGCCCGGTACCCGGTGAAGCTTTCTTT. Translation gives CASSPVPGEAFF.

This clone has a single count. This rearrangement joins TRBV5-1 to TRBJ2-7; D perhaps matches TRBD2 (7 bases). Germline-derived CDR1 and CDR2 are SGHRS and YFSETQ. V was pared by 7 bases and J by 1 base, with 21 bases between. This CDR3 is 16 amino acids long. CDR3 DNA sequence: TGCGCCAGCGCAAACGGCCTCCGGGGGGCGTCCTACGAGCAGTACTTC. Protein product: CASANGLRGASYEQYF.

J is TRBJ1-5 and V is TRBV19; 7 positions agree with TRBD1. V dropped 1 base and J dropped 1; count of bases not matched to a gene: 4. Germline CDR1 LNHDA, CDR2 SQIVND (reference sequence). The CDR3 consists of 16 residues. The CDR3: CASSIVGGQSNQPQHF. The DNA for the CDR3 is TGTGCCAGTAGTATAGTGGGGGGACAGAGCAATCAGCCCCAGCATTTT.

As concerns this clone: This CDR3 is also generated by other DNA sequences in the sample. This rearrangement joins TRBV9 to TRBJ2-2; TRBD2 is a possible D gene (6 bases). The CDR3 is made up of 13 amino acids. Trimming removed 2 bases at V and 5 bases at J, with 7 bases between. Germline CDR1 is SGDLS and CDR2 is YYNGEE. The CDR3: CASSVGGTGELFF. In DNA form, the CDR3 reads TGTGCCAGCAGCGTTGGGGGGACCGGGGAGCTGTTTTTT.

The chain uses TRBV10-3 and TRBJ2-7, with 9 nucleotides matching TRBD1. Germline values: CDR1 ENHRY, CDR2 SYGVKD. The CDR3 is 15 amino acids. J lost 0 bases, V lost 6 bases, and 6 bases had no gene match. The CDR3 DNA reads as TGTGCCATCAGATCCGGGACAGGGAGCTCCTACGAGCAGTACTTC. It translates to CAIRSGTGSSYEQYF.